Below, 26 T cell receptor beta chains from the same sample are listed, as sequenced in a study of radiotherapy plus CTLA-4 blockade in lung cancer. The data were produced by immunoSEQ multiplex PCR, yet TCRdb's version contains in-frame clones alone and is incomplete. This sample has about 49,000 clones, with more than 75% found just once. The input for sequencing was peripheral blood, taken from a patient treated with radiotherapy plus ipilimumab. These receptors were taken from a human donor with non-small cell lung cancer whose response to radiotherapy plus ipilimumab could not be evaluated.

V usage is TRBV5-4 and J usage is TRBJ1-4; the match to TRBD1 covers 7 bases. CDR3 size: 15 residues. V lost 4 bases and J lost 8; bases outside the gene matches: 11. Germline V gives CDR1 SGHNT, CDR2 YYREEE (reference sequence). The CDR3 loop reads CASSVTTGVQEKLFF. CDR3 coding DNA: TGTGCCAGCAGCGTAACAACAGGGGTACAGGAAAAACTGTTTTTT. Looking up the rest from reference TRBV5-4 and TRBJ1-4 gives the full variable domain: ETGVTQSPTHLIKTRGQQVTLRCSSQSGHNTVSWYQQALGQGPQFIFQYYREEENGRGNFPPRFSGLQFPNYSSELNVNALELDDSALYLCASSVTTGVQEKLFFGSGTQLSVL.

The rearrangement links TRBV28 to TRBJ1-2; 12 positions agree with TRBD1. CDR1 and CDR2 from the germline V gene are MDHEN and SYDVKM. The CDR3 is 15 residues long. The V segment lost 3 bases and the J segment 7 bases; nucleotides outside the gene matches: 6. CDR3 nucleotide sequence: TGTGCCAGCAGTTTGGGGGGACAGGGGGCGCTTGGCTACACCTTC. Its translation: CASSLGGQGALGYTF.

V is TRBV6-5 and J is TRBJ2-7; 11 bases map to TRBD2. Unmatched junction bases numbered 8, after V lost 6 bases and J lost 7 bases. CDR1 and CDR2 from the germline V gene are MNHEY and SVGAGI. This CDR3 contains 14 residues. CDR3 in DNA: TGTGCCAGCAGCCAGACTAGCGGGATTCATGAGCAGTACTTC. Its translation: CASSQTSGIHEQYF.

J is TRBJ2-1 and V is TRBV9; 8 bases agree with TRBD2. Trimming cost V 4 bases and J 7 bases; bases outside gene matches: 7. The V gene's germline CDR1 is SGDLS and CDR2 YYNGEE. The CDR3 runs to 14 residues. The CDR3 bases are TGTGCCAGCAGCAGCGGGAGTCGGGGGAATGAGCAGTTCTTC. Its translation is CASSSGSRGNEQFF. The full variable domain, in which reference TRBV9 and TRBJ2-1 provide the parts outside the CDR3, is DSGVTQTPKHLITATGQRVTLRCSPRSGDLSVYWYQQSLDQGLQFLIQYYNGEERAKGNILERFSAQQFPDLHSELNLSSLELGDSALYFCASSSGSRGNEQFFGPGTRLTVL.

The sample holds one count of this clone. The rearrangement joins TRBV19 to TRBJ2-1, with 7 bases that match TRBD1. This CDR3 is 13 amino acids long. Trimming at V came to 8 bases and at J to 1 base, leaving 2 bases not matched to a gene. CDR1 is LNHDA and CDR2 is SQIVND in the germline V gene (reference sequence). This CDR3 is CASGTVSYNEQFF. For the CDR3, the DNA is TGTGCCAGTGGGACAGTGTCCTACAATGAGCAGTTCTTC. The complete variable domain, with remaining parts taken from reference TRBV19 and TRBJ2-1, reads DGGITQSPKYLFRKEGQNVTLSCEQNLNHDAMYWYRQDPGQGLRLIYYSQIVNDFQKGDIAEGYSVSREKKESFPLTVTSAQKNPTAFYLCASGTVSYNEQFFGPGTRLTVL.

The chain has TRBV15 and TRBJ2-3, with D maybe TRBD2 (7 bases). V was trimmed by 8 bases and J by 6 bases, leaving 15 bases between them. The CDR3 covers 13 residues. In germline, CDR1 is LNHNV, CDR2 YYDKDF (reference sequence). CDR3 protein: CATGGGGEDTQYF. The CDR3 DNA is TGTGCCACCGGGGGCGGGGGAGAGGATACGCAGTATTTT.

V usage is TRBV11-2 and J usage is TRBJ2-1; 10 nucleotides match TRBD2. Germline CDR1 and CDR2: SGHAT and FQNNGV. With 8 bases clipped from V and 1 base from J, the junction kept 11 bases outside the gene matches. The CDR3 contains 17 residues. The chain's CDR3 is CASGTLAGEASYNEQFF. In DNA, the CDR3 is TGTGCCAGCGGGACTCTAGCGGGAGAGGCGTCCTACAATGAGCAGTTCTTC.

This clone has just one count. The gene calls are TRBV6-5 and TRBJ1-3; the D is unclear. The CDR3 is 15 residues long. CDR1 and CDR2 (germline): MNHEY, SVGAGI. Trimming took off 0 bases at V and 0 bases at J, with 6 bases between the two ends. The CDR3, as DNA: TGTGCCAGCAGTTACTCGGCCTCCTCTGGAAACACCATATATTTT. Translation gives CASSYSASSGNTIYF.

V is TRBV30 and J is TRBJ2-6; TRBD1 matches 7 bases. The CDR3 runs to 17 residues. V lost 4 bases and J lost 2; bases outside the gene matches: 11. The germline V gene encodes CDR1 GTSNPN and CDR2 SVGIG (reference sequence). The CDR3 DNA sequence: TGTGCCTGGAAAGGGACAGACGGACCTACTGGGGCCAACGTCCTGACTTTC. Amino acids: CAWKGTDGPTGANVLTF.

The J gene is TRBJ1-4, the V gene TRBV30; D is unresolved. The germline CDR1 and CDR2 sequences are GTSNPN and SVGIG (reference sequence). This CDR3 spans 13 amino acids. V was pared by 2 bases and J by 4 bases, with 8 bases between. In DNA, the CDR3 is TGTGCCTGGAGTACCGGGAATAATGAAAAACTGTTTTTT. Translating gives CAWSTGNNEKLFF.

This clone has only a few counts. This chain links TRBV9 with TRBJ1-3; D unclear. In germline, CDR1 is SGDLS, CDR2 YYNGEE. The CDR3 extends over 15 amino acids. Trimming stripped 3 bases from V and 0 bases from J, with 10 bases between. The chain's CDR3 is CASSAWESSGNTIYF. The CDR3 DNA reads TGTGCCAGCAGCGCATGGGAGAGCTCTGGAAACACCATATATTTT.

The chain carries TRBV7-6 and TRBJ2-1; 12 bases line up with TRBD2. This CDR3 has 16 amino acids. The V gene end was trimmed by 4 bases and the J gene end by 7 bases; junction bases not matched to a gene: 8. Germline values: CDR1 SGHVS, CDR2 FNYEAQ. For the CDR3, the DNA is TGTGCCAGCAGCTCCCCTAGCGGGAGGGCCAAAAATGAGCAGTTCTTC. Protein: CASSSPSGRAKNEQFF.

This clone was detected once. The DNA for the CDR3 is TGTGCCAGCACTACGGGCCGGAGACTAGTCGTGGACAATGAGCAGTTCTTC. This gives the protein CASTTGRRLVVDNEQFF. The chain combines TRBV7-9 with TRBJ2-1, with D maybe TRBD2 (6 bases). This CDR3 has 17 residues. Trimming left V 7 bases short and J 5 bases short, with 24 bases between. In germline, CDR1 is SEHNR, CDR2 FQNEAQ (reference sequence).

The gene calls are TRBV19 and TRBJ1-5; 7 bases agree with TRBD1. The V segment lost 1 base and the J segment 7 bases; nucleotides outside the gene matches: 4. This CDR3 region has 14 residues. Germline lookup yields CDR1 LNHDA and CDR2 SQIVND (reference sequence). CDR3 region: CASSIVQGGQPQHF. CDR3 DNA sequence: TGTGCCAGTAGTATAGTCCAGGGGGGACAGCCCCAGCATTTT.

The CDR3 DNA sequence: TGTGCCAGCAGTTTGCGGCAACGACTAGCGGGATTTAGGGGGAATGAGCAGTTCTTC. Its translation is CASSLRQRLAGFRGNEQFF. The rearrangement uses TRBV28 and TRBJ2-1, with 11 bases fitting TRBD2. Per the germline V gene, CDR1 is MDHEN and CDR2 is SYDVKM. The length of the CDR3 is 19 residues. The V and J ends lost 3 bases and 7 bases, in that order; junction bases with no gene match: 17.

This clone was picked up one time. The J gene is TRBJ2-1, the V gene TRBV2; 8 positions match TRBD2. The CDR3 runs 14 residues. Germline CDR1 and CDR2: SNHLY and FYNNEI. Unmatched junction bases numbered 8, after V lost 6 bases and J lost 7 bases. CDR3 nucleotides: TGTGCCAGCAGGCTGACGGGAGGGACAAATGAGCAGTTCTTC. Protein sequence: CASRLTGGTNEQFF.

The chain carries TRBV10-3 and TRBJ1-4; 7 positions agree with TRBD1. The germline CDR1 and CDR2 sequences are ENHRY and SYGVKD. The trim removed 2 bases at V and 7 bases at J, leaving 10 bases unmatched. The CDR3 totals 16 residues. This CDR3 is CAISETGETGAEKLFF. The CDR3, as DNA: TGTGCCATCAGTGAGACAGGGGAGACTGGGGCTGAAAAACTGTTTTTT.

The chain is built from TRBV9 and TRBJ2-1; 7 positions agree with TRBD2. Looked up from germline, CDR1 is SGDLS and CDR2 is YYNGEE. J lost 0 bases, V lost 3 bases, and 9 bases had no gene match. CDR3 length: 17 residues. CDR3 nucleotide sequence: TGTGCCAGCAGCGGCATTTCTAGCGGAGGCTCCTACAATGAGCAGTTCTTC. Protein sequence: CASSGISSGGSYNEQFF. Complete variable domain (other parts from reference TRBV9 and TRBJ2-1): DSGVTQTPKHLITATGQRVTLRCSPRSGDLSVYWYQQSLDQGLQFLIQYYNGEERAKGNILERFSAQQFPDLHSELNLSSLELGDSALYFCASSGISSGGSYNEQFFGPGTRLTVL.

CDR3 nucleotides: TGTGCCAGCAGCTTGGGACAGAACCCTAATTCACCCCTCCACTTT. Its translation: CASSLGQNPNSPLHF. The genes are TRBV7-8 and TRBJ1-6; TRBD1 matches at 7 bases. Per germline, CDR1 SGHVS and CDR2 FQNEAQ. The CDR3 runs 15 residues. V gave up 3 bases and J gave up 6 bases; unmatched junction bases: 5.

Only one count was recorded for this clone. The chain joins TRBV6-6 to TRBJ2-2; 7 positions agree with TRBD1. Trimming took 11 bases from V and 6 from J; bases not matched to a gene: 6. Germline V lookup: CDR1 MNHNY, CDR2 SVGAGI (reference sequence). The CDR3 runs 12 residues. CDR3 protein: CAAGQGAGELFF. CDR3 nucleotide sequence: TGTGCCGCGGGTCAGGGGGCCGGGGAGCTGTTTTTT.

The gene calls are TRBV7-2 and TRBJ2-4; 10 bases are shared with TRBD1. This CDR3 contains 16 residues. Germline V gene sequence: CDR1 SGHTA, CDR2 FQGNSA. V lost 1 base, J lost 8 bases, and 8 bases stayed unmatched. Here the CDR3 DNA reads TGTGCCAGCAGCTTAGTCGGGACAGGGGTTTCGGACATTCAGTACTTC. This gives the protein CASSLVGTGVSDIQYF.

The chain has TRBV7-2 and TRBJ2-7; TRBD1 aligns across 12 bases. The germline gives CDR1 SGHTA, CDR2 FQGNSA. Unmatched junction bases numbered 6, after V lost 7 bases and J lost 2 bases. CDR3 length: 15 residues. The CDR3 DNA reads TGTGCCAGCACCCTGGGACAGGGGGCGACCTACGAGCAGTACTTC. As protein: CASTLGQGATYEQYF.

The rearrangement joins TRBV19 to TRBJ2-3, with TRBD1 identical over 7 bases. The CDR3 is 11 amino acids. The junction had 7 bases not matched to a gene; V was cut back by 8 bases and J by 11 bases. Germline CDR1 is LNHDA and CDR2 is SQIVND (reference sequence). CDR3 DNA: TGTGCCAGTGGGACAGCCCAAGGGCAGTATTTT. Translating gives CASGTAQGQYF.

V gene TRBV7-2 combines with J gene TRBJ1-4; the D gene is possibly TRBD1 (5 bases). With 0 bases removed from V and 6 bases from J, the gap between germline ends came to 5 bases. The CDR3 covers 13 residues. CDR1 is SGHTA and CDR2 is FQGNSA in the germline V gene. The DNA for the CDR3 is TGTGCCAGCAGCTTAGCAGGGGATGAAAAACTGTTTTTT. The encoded protein is CASSLAGDEKLFF.

The rearrangement uses TRBV19 and TRBJ2-3; 11 positions agree with TRBD1. Germline lookup yields CDR1 LNHDA and CDR2 SQIVND (reference sequence). V shed 3 bases and J 4 bases; nucleotides not matched to a gene: 3. The CDR3 runs to 15 residues. CDR3 residues: CASSIRTGGADTQYF. In nucleotides, the CDR3 is TGTGCCAGTAGTATCAGGACAGGGGGCGCAGATACGCAGTATTTT.

The J gene is TRBJ2-2, the V gene TRBV5-4; unclear D gene. Germline V gene sequence: CDR1 SGHNT, CDR2 YYREEE (reference sequence). The CDR3 loop spans 15 amino acids. V shed 4 bases and J shed 1 base, with 11 bases lying between them. In nucleotides, the CDR3 is TGTGCCAGCAGCCTTACGAGAGGGAACACCGGGGAGCTGTTTTTT. This codes for CASSLTRGNTGELFF.